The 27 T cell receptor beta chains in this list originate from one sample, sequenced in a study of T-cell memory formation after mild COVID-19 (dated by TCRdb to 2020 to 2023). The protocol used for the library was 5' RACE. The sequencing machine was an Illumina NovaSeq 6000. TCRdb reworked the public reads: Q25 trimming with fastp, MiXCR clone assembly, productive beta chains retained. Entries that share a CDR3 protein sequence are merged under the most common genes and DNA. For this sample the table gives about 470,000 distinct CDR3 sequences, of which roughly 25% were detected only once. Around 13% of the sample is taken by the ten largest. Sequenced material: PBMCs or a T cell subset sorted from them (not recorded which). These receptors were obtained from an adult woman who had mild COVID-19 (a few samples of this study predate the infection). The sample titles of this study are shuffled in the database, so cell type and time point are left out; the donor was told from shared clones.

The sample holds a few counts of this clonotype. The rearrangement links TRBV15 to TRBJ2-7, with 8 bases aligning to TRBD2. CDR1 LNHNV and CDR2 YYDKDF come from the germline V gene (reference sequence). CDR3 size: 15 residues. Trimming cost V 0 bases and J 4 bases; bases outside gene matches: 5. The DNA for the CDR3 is TGTGCCACCAGCAGAGAGAGCGGGGGTTCTTACGAGCAGTACTTC. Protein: CATSRESGGSYEQYF.

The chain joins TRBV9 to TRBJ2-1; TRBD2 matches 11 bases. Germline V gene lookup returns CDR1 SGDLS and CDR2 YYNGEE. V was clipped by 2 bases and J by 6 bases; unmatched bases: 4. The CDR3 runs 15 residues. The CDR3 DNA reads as TGTGCCAGCAGCGTTCTAGCGGGAGGCATCAATGAGCAGTTCTTC. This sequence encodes CASSVLAGGINEQFF.

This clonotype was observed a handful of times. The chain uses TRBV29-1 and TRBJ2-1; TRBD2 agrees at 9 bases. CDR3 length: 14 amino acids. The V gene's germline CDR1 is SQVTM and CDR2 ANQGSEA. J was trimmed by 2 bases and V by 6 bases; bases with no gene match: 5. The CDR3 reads CSVLAGVTYNEQFF. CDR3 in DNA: TGCAGCGTCTTAGCGGGAGTAACCTACAATGAGCAGTTCTTC.

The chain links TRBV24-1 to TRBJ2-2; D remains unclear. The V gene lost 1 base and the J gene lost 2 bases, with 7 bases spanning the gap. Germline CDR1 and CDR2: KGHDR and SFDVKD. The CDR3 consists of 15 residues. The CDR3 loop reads CATSDFAVNTGELFF. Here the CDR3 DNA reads TGTGCCACCAGTGATTTCGCAGTAAACACCGGGGAGCTGTTTTTT.

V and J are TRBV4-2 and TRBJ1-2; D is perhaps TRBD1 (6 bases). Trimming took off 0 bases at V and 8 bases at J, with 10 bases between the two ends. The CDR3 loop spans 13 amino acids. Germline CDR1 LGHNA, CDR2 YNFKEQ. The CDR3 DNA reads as TGTGCCAGCAGCCAAGAACAGGGCGAGGGCTACACCTTC. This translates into CASSQEQGEGYTF.

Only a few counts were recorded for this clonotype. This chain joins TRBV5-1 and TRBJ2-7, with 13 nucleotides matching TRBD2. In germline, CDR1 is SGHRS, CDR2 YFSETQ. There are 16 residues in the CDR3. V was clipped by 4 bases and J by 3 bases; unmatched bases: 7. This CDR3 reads CASSLGTSGAGYEQYF. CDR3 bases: TGCGCCAGCAGCCTTGGGACTAGCGGGGCTGGCTACGAGCAGTACTTC. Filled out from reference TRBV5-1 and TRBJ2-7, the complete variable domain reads KAGVTQTPRYLIKTRGQQVTLSCSPISGHRSVSWYQQTPGQGLQFLFEYFSETQRNKGNFPGRFSGRQFSNSRSEMNVSTLELGDSALYLCASSLGTSGAGYEQYFGPGTRLTVT.

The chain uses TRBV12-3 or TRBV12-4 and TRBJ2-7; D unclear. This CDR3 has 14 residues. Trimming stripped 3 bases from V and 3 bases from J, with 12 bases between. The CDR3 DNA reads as TGTGCCAGCAGTTTTTTCGCTACCAACTACGAGCAGTACTTC. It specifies CASSFFATNYEQYF.

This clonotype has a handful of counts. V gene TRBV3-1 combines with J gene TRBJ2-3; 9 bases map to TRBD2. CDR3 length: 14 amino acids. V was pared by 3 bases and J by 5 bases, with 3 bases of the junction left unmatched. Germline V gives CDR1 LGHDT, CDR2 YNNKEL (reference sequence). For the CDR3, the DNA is TGTGCCAGCAGCCACGGGACTAGCTTAGATACGCAGTATTTT. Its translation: CASSHGTSLDTQYF.

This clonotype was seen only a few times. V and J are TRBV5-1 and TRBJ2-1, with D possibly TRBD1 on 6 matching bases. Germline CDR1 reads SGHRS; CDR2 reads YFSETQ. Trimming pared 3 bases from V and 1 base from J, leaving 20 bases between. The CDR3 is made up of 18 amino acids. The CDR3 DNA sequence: TGCGCCAGCAGCTCCCAACAACAGGGTCGAGGATCCTACAATGAGCAGTTCTTC. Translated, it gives CASSSQQQGRGSYNEQFF.

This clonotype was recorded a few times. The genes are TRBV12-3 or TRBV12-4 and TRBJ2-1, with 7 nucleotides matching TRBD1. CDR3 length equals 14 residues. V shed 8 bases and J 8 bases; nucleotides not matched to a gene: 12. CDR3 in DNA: TGTGCCAGCGCGACGAGGGGGCGAAGCCATGAGCAGTTCTTC. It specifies CASATRGRSHEQFF.

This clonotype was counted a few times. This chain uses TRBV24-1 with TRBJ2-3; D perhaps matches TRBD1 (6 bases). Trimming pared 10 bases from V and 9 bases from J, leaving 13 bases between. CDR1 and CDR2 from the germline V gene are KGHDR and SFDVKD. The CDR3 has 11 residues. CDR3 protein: CATAAGGTQYF. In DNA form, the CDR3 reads TGTGCCACGGCAGCTGGGGGCACGCAGTATTTT.

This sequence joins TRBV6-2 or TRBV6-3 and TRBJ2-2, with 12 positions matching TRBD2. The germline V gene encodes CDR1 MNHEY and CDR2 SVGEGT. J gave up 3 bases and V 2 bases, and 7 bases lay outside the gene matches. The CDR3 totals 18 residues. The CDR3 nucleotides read TGTGCCAGCAGTTACGTGCTAGCGGGAGGGCCGTACACCGGGGAGCTGTTTTTT. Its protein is CASSYVLAGGPYTGELFF.

The CDR3 DNA reads as TGTGCCAGCTCACCAGTGGGGAATCGGGAGACCCAGTACTTC. As protein: CASSPVGNRETQYF. The gene calls are TRBV18 and TRBJ2-5; no clear D. V was trimmed by 2 bases and J by 5 bases, leaving 12 bases between them. The V gene's germline CDR1 is KGHSH and CDR2 LQKENI. This CDR3 comprises 14 residues.

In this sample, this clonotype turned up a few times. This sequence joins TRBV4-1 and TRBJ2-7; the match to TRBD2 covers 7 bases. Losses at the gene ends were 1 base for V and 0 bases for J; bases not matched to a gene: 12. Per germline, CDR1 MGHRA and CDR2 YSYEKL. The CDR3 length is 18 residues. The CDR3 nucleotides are TGCGCCAGCAGCCAAGCCGGTGGAGCGGGACTTTCCTCCTACGAGCAGTACTTC. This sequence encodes CASSQAGGAGLSSYEQYF.

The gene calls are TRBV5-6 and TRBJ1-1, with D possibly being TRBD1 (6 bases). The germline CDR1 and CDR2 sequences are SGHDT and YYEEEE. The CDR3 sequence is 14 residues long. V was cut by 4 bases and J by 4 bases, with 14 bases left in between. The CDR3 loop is CASSQGPGATEAFF. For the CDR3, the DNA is TGTGCCAGCAGCCAGGGGCCAGGGGCCACTGAAGCTTTCTTT.

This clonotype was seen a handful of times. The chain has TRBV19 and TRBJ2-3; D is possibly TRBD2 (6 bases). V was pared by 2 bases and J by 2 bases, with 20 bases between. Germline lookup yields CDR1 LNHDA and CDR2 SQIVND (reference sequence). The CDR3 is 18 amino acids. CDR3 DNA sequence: TGTGCCAGTAGTATATCCCTTTTGCGGACTACCTCCACAGATACGCAGTATTTT. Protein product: CASSISLLRTTSTDTQYF.

The CDR3 nucleotides are TGCGCCAGCAGTCCGGGTGGGCCGCCAAACACTGAAGCTTTCTTT. Translating gives CASSPGGPPNTEAFF. This chain joins TRBV5-1 and TRBJ1-1; D remains ambiguous. V was clipped by 5 bases and J by 2 bases, with 16 bases between them. The CDR3 has 15 residues. The germline gives CDR1 SGHRS, CDR2 YFSETQ.

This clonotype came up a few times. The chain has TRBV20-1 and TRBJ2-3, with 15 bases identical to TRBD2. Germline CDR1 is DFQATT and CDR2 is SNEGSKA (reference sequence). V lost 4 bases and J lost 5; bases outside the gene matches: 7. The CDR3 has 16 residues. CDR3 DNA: TGCAGTGCTAAGGGACTAGCGGGAGGCCGGGTAGATACGCAGTATTTT. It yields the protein CSAKGLAGGRVDTQYF.

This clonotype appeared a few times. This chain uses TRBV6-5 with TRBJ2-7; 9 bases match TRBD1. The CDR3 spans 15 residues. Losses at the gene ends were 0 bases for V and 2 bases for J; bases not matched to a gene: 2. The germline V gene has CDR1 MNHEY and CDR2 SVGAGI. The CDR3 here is CASSYSGQGPYEQYF. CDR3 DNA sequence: TGTGCCAGCAGTTACTCAGGACAGGGGCCCTACGAGCAGTACTTC.

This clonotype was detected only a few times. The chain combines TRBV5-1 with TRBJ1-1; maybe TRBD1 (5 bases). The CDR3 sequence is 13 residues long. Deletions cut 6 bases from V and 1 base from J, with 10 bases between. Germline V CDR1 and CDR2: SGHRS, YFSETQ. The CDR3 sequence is CASMTATNTEAFF. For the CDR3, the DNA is TGCGCCAGCATGACAGCGACGAACACTGAAGCTTTCTTT.

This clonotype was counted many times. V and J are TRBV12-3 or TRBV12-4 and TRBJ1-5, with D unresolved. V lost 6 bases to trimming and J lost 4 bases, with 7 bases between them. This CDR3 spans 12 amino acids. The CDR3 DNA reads TGTGCCAGCAGCTTTTCAAATCAGCCCCAGCATTTT. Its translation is CASSFSNQPQHF.

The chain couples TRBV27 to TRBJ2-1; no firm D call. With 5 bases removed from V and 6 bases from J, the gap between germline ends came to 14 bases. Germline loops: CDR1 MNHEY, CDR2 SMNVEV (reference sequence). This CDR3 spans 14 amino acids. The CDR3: CASSPLVFVNEQFF. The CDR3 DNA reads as TGTGCCAGCAGTCCCCTGGTTTTCGTCAATGAGCAGTTCTTC.

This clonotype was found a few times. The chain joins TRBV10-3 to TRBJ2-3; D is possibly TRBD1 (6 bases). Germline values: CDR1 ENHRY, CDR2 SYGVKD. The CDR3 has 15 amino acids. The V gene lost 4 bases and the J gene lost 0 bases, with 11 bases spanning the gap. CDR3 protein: CAISAGQGSTDTQYF. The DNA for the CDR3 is TGTGCCATCAGTGCGGGTCAGGGGAGCACAGATACGCAGTATTTT.

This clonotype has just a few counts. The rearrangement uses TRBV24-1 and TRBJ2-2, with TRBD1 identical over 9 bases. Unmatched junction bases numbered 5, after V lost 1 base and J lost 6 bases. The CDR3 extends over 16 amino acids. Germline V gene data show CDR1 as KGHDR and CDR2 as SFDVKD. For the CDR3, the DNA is TGTGCCACCAGTGATTTCGGGACAGGGAAGTCCGGGGAGCTGTTTTTT. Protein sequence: CATSDFGTGKSGELFF.

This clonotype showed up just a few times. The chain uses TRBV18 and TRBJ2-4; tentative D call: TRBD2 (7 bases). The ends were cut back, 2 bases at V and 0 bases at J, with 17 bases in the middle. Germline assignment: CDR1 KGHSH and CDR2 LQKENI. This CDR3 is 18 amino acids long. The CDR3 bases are TGTGCCAGCTCACCATTAGCCTCGGGGGGCGAAGCCAAAAACATTCAGTACTTC. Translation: CASSPLASGGEAKNIQYF.

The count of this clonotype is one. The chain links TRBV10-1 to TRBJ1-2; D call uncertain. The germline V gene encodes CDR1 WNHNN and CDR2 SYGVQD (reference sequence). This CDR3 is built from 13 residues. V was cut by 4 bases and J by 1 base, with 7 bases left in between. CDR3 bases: TGCGCCAGCAGTGCGGACCTTAACTATGGCTACACCTTC. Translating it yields CASSADLNYGYTF.

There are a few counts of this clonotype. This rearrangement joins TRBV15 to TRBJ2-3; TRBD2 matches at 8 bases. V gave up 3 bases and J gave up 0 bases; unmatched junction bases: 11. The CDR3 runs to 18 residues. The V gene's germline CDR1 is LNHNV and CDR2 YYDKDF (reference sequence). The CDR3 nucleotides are TGTGCCACCAGCAGGGATCTTCGTTCTAGCGGGAGCACAGATACGCAGTATTTT. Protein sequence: CATSRDLRSSGSTDTQYF.